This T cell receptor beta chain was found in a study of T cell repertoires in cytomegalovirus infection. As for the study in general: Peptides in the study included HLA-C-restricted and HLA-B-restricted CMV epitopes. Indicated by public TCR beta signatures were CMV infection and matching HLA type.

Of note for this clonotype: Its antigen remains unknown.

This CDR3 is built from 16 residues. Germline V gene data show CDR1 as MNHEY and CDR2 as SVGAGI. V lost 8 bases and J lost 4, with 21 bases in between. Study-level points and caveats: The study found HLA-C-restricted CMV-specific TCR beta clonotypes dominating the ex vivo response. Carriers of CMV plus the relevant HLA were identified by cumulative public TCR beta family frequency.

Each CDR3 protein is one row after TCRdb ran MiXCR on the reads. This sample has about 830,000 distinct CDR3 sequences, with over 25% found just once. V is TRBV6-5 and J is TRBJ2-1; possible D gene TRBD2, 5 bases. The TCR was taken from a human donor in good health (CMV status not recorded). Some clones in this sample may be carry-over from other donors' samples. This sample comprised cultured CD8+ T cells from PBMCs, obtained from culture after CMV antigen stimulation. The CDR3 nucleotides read TGTGCCAGCTCCTTACGTCGGGGAAGCCCTTACAATGAGCAGTTCTTC. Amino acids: CASSLRRGSPYNEQFF.